This entry is about one TCR beta chain. The antigen is not known. These data originate in a study of T cell responses to AZD1222 COVID-19 vaccine. General study points: With dominance at 160-218 and 743-854, vaccine-associated CD4 TCRs spanned spike. Baseline seropositives among AZD1222 recipients totaled only five to seven.

Repertoires were generated with immunoSEQ multiplex PCR, while TCRdb's copy carries only in-frame clones and drops some. Among approximately 180,000 clones, roughly 91% were seen once, and the ten largest hold about 1.5%. The clonotype originates from an adult in good health. The sample was peripheral blood, taken on day 0 of AZD1222 vaccination.

CDR3 coding DNA: TGTGCCAGCAGTTACACAATGACAAGGGAGAACACTGAAGCTTTCTTT. Protein sequence: CASSYTMTRENTEAFF. The V gene is TRBV6-2 or TRBV6-3, the J gene TRBJ1-1; no clear D. This CDR3 comprises 16 residues. The germline V gene has CDR1 MNHEY and CDR2 SVGEGT. Trimming removed 2 bases from V and 1 base from J, with 14 bases in between.